The 14 T cell receptor beta chains below all came from one sample that was sequenced in a study of T cells in Graves' hyperthyroidism and ophthalmopathy. Amplified regions were TCR beta CDR3 sequences from RNA transcripts. Using the HTBI primer set, a first-round RT-PCR was run on the TCR CDR3. TCRdb reanalysed the multiplex PCR reads using MiXCR and keeps one entry per CDR3 protein. In the table there are about 560,000 distinct CDR3 sequences, about half of which are singletons. The sequenced sample consisted of peripheral blood or thyroid tissue (not recorded which). These receptors originate from a woman aged 18-30 years with Graves' hyperthyroidism.

With respect to this clonotype: A junction end diverges from the germline sequence, so it may reflect a read error. V usage is TRBV7-9 and J usage is TRBJ1-2; no firm D call. From germline, CDR1 is SEHNR and CDR2 FQNEAQ (reference sequence). This CDR3 contains 13 residues. CDR3 nucleotide sequence: TGTGCCAGCAGCGAGGCAAGCTTCTATGGCCACACCTTC. It codes for CASSEASFYGHTF.

Worth noting for this clonotype: A much bigger clone sits one base away, suggesting this may be a read error. The CDR3 does not end in the conserved phenylalanine or tryptophan, so this is likely a read error. The J gene is TRBJ2-5, the V gene TRBV29-1, with 7 bases fitting TRBD2. The CDR3 contains 14 residues. Germline loops: CDR1 SQVTM, CDR2 ANQGSEA. The junction had 7 bases not matched to a gene; V was cut back by 3 bases and J by 3 bases. For the CDR3, the DNA is TGCAGCGTTGAGGGGCTAGCGGACAAAGAGACCCAGTACCTC. Translation: CSVEGLADKETQYL.

This clonotype showed up just a few times. The gene calls are TRBV12-3 or TRBV12-4 and TRBJ2-5, with D unclear. The ends were cut back, 7 bases at V and 7 bases at J, with 16 bases in the middle. This CDR3 is 13 amino acids long. The CDR3, as DNA: TGTGCCAGCAACGCAGACGAGATAGGGACCCAGTACTTC. Its protein is CASNADEIGTQYF.

Concerning this clonotype: Just one base apart from a much larger clone, this may be a read error. The gene calls are TRBV10-3 and TRBJ1-2, with no clear D. Per the germline V gene, CDR1 is ENHRY and CDR2 is SYGVKD. CDR3 length: 14 amino acids. The CDR3 here is CATSDPRVGYGYTF. The CDR3 DNA is TGTGCCACCAGTGATCCCCGGGTCGGCTATGGCTACACCTTC.

V usage is TRBV7-2 and J usage is TRBJ1-1; perhaps TRBD1 as D (5 bases). V lost 11 bases to trimming and J lost 3 bases, with 13 bases between them. The CDR3 runs to 12 residues. The germline V gene encodes CDR1 SGHTA and CDR2 FQGNSA. The CDR3 region is CAWGDGDTEAFF. The CDR3 nucleotides are TGTGCCTGGGGGGACGGGGACACTGAAGCTTTCTTT.

This clonotype was detected once. This chain links TRBV9 with TRBJ1-1; weak D call: TRBD1 (6 bases). Germline CDR1 is SGDLS and CDR2 is YYNGEE. The length of the CDR3 is 19 residues. V shed 4 bases and J shed 2 bases, with 27 bases lying between them. The CDR3 region is CASSQDSMYRVRVNTEAFF. The CDR3 coding sequence is TGTGCCAGCAGCCAAGATTCAATGTACAGGGTGAGGGTAAACACTGAAGCTTTCTTT.

Worth noting for this clonotype: One base away lies a much larger clone, so this may be a sequencing read error. Given the absence of the conserved phenylalanine or tryptophan at the CDR3 end, a read error is likely. The chain uses TRBV10-3 and TRBJ1-2; no reliable D call. The germline CDR1 and CDR2 sequences are ENHRY and SYGVKD. The CDR3 runs to 16 residues. The V gene lost 0 bases and the J gene lost 7 bases, with 18 bases spanning the gap. The CDR3 sequence: CAISESNDGQACGYTS. The DNA of the CDR3 is TGTGCCATCAGTGAGTCAAACGACGGCCAGGCTTGTGGCTACACCTCC.

About this clonotype: This may be a read error, as it is one base from a much larger clone. The rearrangement uses TRBV24-1 and TRBJ1-2, with unresolved D. CDR3 size: 13 residues. V was clipped by 6 bases and J by 8 bases, with 15 bases between them. Germline loops: CDR1 KGHDR, CDR2 SFDVKD. The CDR3 nucleotides read TGTGCCACCAGTTACGGCCACGCGGGGGGCTACACCTTC. Protein: CATSYGHAGGYTF.

In its sample, this clonotype was seen many times. The CDR3 bases are TGCAGCGTTGCCGGACAGGGAACTTATGGCTACACCTTC. It encodes CSVAGQGTYGYTF. The chain recombines TRBV29-1 with TRBJ1-2, with 8 bases identical to TRBD1. Germline values: CDR1 SQVTM, CDR2 ANQGSEA. The J segment lost 5 bases and the V segment lost 4 bases, leaving 6 bases of the junction unmatched. CDR3 size: 13 residues.

This rearrangement joins TRBV20-1 to TRBJ2-5; D perhaps matches TRBD2 (5 bases). The germline V gene has CDR1 DFQATT and CDR2 SNEGSKA (reference sequence). Trimming pared 6 bases from V and 11 bases from J, leaving 19 bases between. This CDR3 region has 12 residues. The CDR3 DNA reads as TGCAGTGCCCCCTTGTGGGGAGATACGCAGTACTTC. It specifies CSAPLWGDTQYF.

This clonotype was counted many times. This chain connects TRBV29-1 to TRBJ1-1; D is uncertain. V was pared by 8 bases and J by 6 bases, with 16 bases between. Looked up from germline, CDR1 is SQVTM and CDR2 is ANQGSEA. The CDR3 is made up of 12 amino acids. Written as DNA, the CDR3 is TGCAGCACCACAGTTGCCAGGTCTGAAGCTTTCTTT. Amino acid sequence: CSTTVARSEAFF.

A word on this clonotype: In this CDR3 the conserved last residue, phenylalanine or tryptophan, is missing, so a read error is likely. The limits of the CDR3 on the DNA are not certain, so only TCRdb's listed CDR3 is given. The chain is built from TRBV7-3 and TRBJ1-1; the table's D gene call, TRBD1, was not cross checked with the DNA. The CDR3 numbers 13 amino acids, ends counted. Germline CDR1 and CDR2: SGHTA and FQGTGA. The CDR3 region is CASSPEGRTGTFL.

The sample holds a few counts of this clonotype. J is TRBJ2-2 and V is TRBV7-6; D is uncertain. V was pared by 0 bases and J by 4 bases, with 6 bases between. The CDR3 is made up of 14 amino acids. The germline V gene encodes CDR1 SGHVS and CDR2 FNYEAQ. CDR3 DNA sequence: TGTGCCAGCAGCTTAGCTGCAATCACCGGGGAGCTGTTTTTT. Translation: CASSLAAITGELFF.

The chain has TRBV29-1 and TRBJ1-2, with 7 bases identical to TRBD1. The CDR3 extends over 13 amino acids. Germline assignment: CDR1 SQVTM and CDR2 ANQGSEA. Trimming took 4 bases from V and 6 from J; bases not matched to a gene: 8. The CDR3 DNA reads TGCAGCGTTGTTAAGACAGGGTCGGATGGCTACACCTTC. It encodes CSVVKTGSDGYTF.